The 30 T cell receptor beta chains reported below all come from one sample, sequenced in a study of cytomegalovirus exposure and HLA in healthy donors. The study ran its PCR with 60 Vbeta and 13 Jbeta primers. The assay was immunoSEQ multiplex PCR, and TCRdb's table has in-frame clones only and misses some. The data hold roughly 160,000 clones, with 70% to 80% observed a single time. Sequencing was carried out using PBMCs. The receptors come from a man under 40 in good health and CMV-seropositive.

The V gene is TRBV6-5, the J gene TRBJ1-6; tentative D call: TRBD1 (6 bases). The CDR3 is 15 amino acids. V was cut by 6 bases and J by 4 bases, with 13 bases left in between. CDR1 and CDR2 (germline): MNHEY, SVGAGI. As DNA, the CDR3 is TGTGCCAGCAGGGTTGAGGGACAATATAATTCACCCCTCCACTTT. Protein: CASRVEGQYNSPLHF.

This clone was counted a few times. The CDR3 spells CASSPSSTGGQPQHF. CDR3 nucleotide sequence: TGCGCCAGCAGCCCCTCCTCGACAGGGGGTCAGCCCCAGCATTTT. The rearrangement links TRBV5-1 to TRBJ1-5; 9 bases agree with TRBD1. Germline-derived CDR1 and CDR2 are SGHRS and YFSETQ. V lost 4 bases, J lost 6 bases, and 8 bases stayed unmatched. The CDR3 is made up of 15 amino acids.

In its sample, this clone was seen once. The gene calls are TRBV5-1 and TRBJ2-7; TRBD2 matches 13 bases. Germline V lookup: CDR1 SGHRS, CDR2 YFSETQ. The CDR3 totals 16 residues. V lost 4 bases and J lost 3; bases outside the gene matches: 7. Here the CDR3 reads CASSQGLAGTNYEQYF. In DNA, the CDR3 is TGCGCCAGCAGCCAGGGACTAGCGGGGACCAACTACGAGCAGTACTTC. Looking up the rest from reference TRBV5-1 and TRBJ2-7 gives the full variable domain: KAGVTQTPRYLIKTRGQQVTLSCSPISGHRSVSWYQQTPGQGLQFLFEYFSETQRNKGNFPGRFSGRQFSNSRSEMNVSTLELGDSALYLCASSQGLAGTNYEQYFGPGTRLTVT.

This chain joins TRBV6-1 and TRBJ2-1; D not resolved. The CDR3 runs 14 residues. CDR1 MNHNS and CDR2 SASEGT come from the germline V gene. V was pared by 2 bases and J by 5 bases, with 10 bases between. DNA of the CDR3: TGTGCCAGCAGTGAACCTCCACACCACAATGAGCAGTTCTTC. As protein: CASSEPPHHNEQFF.

This clone appeared a single time. V usage is TRBV11-2 and J usage is TRBJ1-4, with TRBD1 matching 10 bases. The ends lost 4 bases at V and 7 bases at J; junction bases unmatched: 3. The CDR3 runs 14 residues. Germline V gene data show CDR1 as SGHAT and CDR2 as FQNNGV. The CDR3 nucleotides are TGTGCCAGCAGCTGGGACAGGGGAGTTGAAAAACTGTTTTTT. Its translation: CASSWDRGVEKLFF.

Of note for this clone: A read error may account for a junction end that differs from germline. This chain uses TRBV2 with TRBJ2-3; D gene unclear. Germline V gene sequence: CDR1 SNHLY, CDR2 FYNNEI. The CDR3 runs to 15 residues. CDR3 nucleotide sequence: TGTGCCAGCAGAGAAGGGCAAACACCCACAGATACGCAGTATTTT. Translation gives CASREGQTPTDTQYF.

J is TRBJ1-4 and V is TRBV19; a possible D gene is TRBD1 (5 bases). Germline values: CDR1 LNHDA, CDR2 SQIVND (reference sequence). CDR3 size: 14 residues. With 4 bases removed from V and 0 bases from J, the gap between germline ends came to 6 bases. The CDR3, as DNA: TGTGCCAGTAGTAAACAGGCAACTAATGAAAAACTGTTTTTT. Amino acid sequence: CASSKQATNEKLFF.

This chain connects TRBV4-1 to TRBJ1-4; the match to TRBD1 covers 10 bases. The CDR3 sequence is 15 residues long. Unmatched junction bases numbered 3, after V lost 2 bases and J lost 6 bases. CDR1 and CDR2 (germline): MGHRA, YSYEKL. The CDR3 region is CASSQTGTGDEKLFF. The CDR3 nucleotides are TGCGCCAGCAGCCAAACCGGGACAGGGGATGAAAAACTGTTTTTT.

V is TRBV5-6 and J is TRBJ2-7; D unclear. The CDR3 contains 14 residues. V was shortened by 0 bases and J by 2 bases, with 9 bases between the two germline ends. Germline values: CDR1 SGHDT, CDR2 YYEEEE. This chain's CDR3 is CASSLVAGAYEQYF. Here the CDR3 DNA reads TGTGCCAGCAGCTTGGTCGCCGGAGCCTACGAGCAGTACTTC.

The chain employs TRBV2 and TRBJ2-3, with 8 nucleotides matching TRBD1. V was clipped by 2 bases and J by 2 bases; unmatched bases: 6. There are 16 residues in the CDR3. Germline CDR1 SNHLY, CDR2 FYNNEI. The CDR3 nucleotides read TGTGCCAGCAGTGAACAGGGGACAGGCCCCACAGATACGCAGTATTTT. Amino acid sequence: CASSEQGTGPTDTQYF.

This clone showed up just once. The chain carries TRBV7-2 and TRBJ1-4, with 11 bases identical to TRBD1. The CDR3 loop spans 15 amino acids. V dropped 3 bases and J dropped 8; count of bases not matched to a gene: 5. Germline V gives CDR1 SGHTA, CDR2 FQGNSA. The CDR3 reads CASSFPGTGGEKLFF. CDR3 nucleotide sequence: TGTGCCAGCAGCTTTCCCGGGACAGGGGGAGAAAAACTGTTTTTT.

The chain links TRBV5-4 to TRBJ1-1; 7 positions agree with TRBD1. V was clipped by 4 bases and J by 3 bases; unmatched bases: 9. This CDR3 has 15 amino acids. The germline gives CDR1 SGHNT, CDR2 YYREEE (reference sequence). CDR3 sequence: CASSPPQGWDTEAFF. In DNA, the CDR3 is TGTGCCAGCAGCCCACCACAGGGGTGGGACACTGAAGCTTTCTTT.

DNA of the CDR3: TGTGCCAGTAGTATCCGACAGGGTAGCACAGATACGCAGTATTTT. The encoded protein is CASSIRQGSTDTQYF. The genes are TRBV19 and TRBJ2-3; 7 bases are shared with TRBD1. This CDR3 spans 15 amino acids. CDR1 and CDR2 (germline): LNHDA, SQIVND (reference sequence). V was pared by 3 bases and J by 0 bases, with 3 bases of the junction left unmatched.

The chain carries TRBV30 and TRBJ1-4, with 7 nucleotides matching TRBD1. Trimming at V came to 1 base and at J to 6 bases, leaving 5 bases not matched to a gene. CDR3 length equals 14 residues. Germline V gene sequence: CDR1 GTSNPN, CDR2 SVGIG (reference sequence). DNA of the CDR3: TGTGCCTGGAGTGCGACAGGGCTTTATGAAAAACTGTTTTTT. Translating gives CAWSATGLYEKLFF. Drawing the rest from reference TRBV30 and TRBJ1-4, the complete variable domain is SQTIHQWPATLVQPVGSPLSLECTVEGTSNPNLYWYRQAAGRGLQLLFYSVGIGQISSEVPQNLSASRPQDRQFILSSKKLLLSDSGFYLCAWSATGLYEKLFFGSGTQLSVL.

The genes are TRBV30 and TRBJ2-7; weak D call: TRBD1 (6 bases). Per the germline V gene, CDR1 is GTSNPN and CDR2 is SVGIG (reference sequence). V lost 2 bases, J lost 6 bases, and 20 bases lay in between. This CDR3 has 15 residues. This chain's CDR3 is CAWSFRDNRLSEQYF. CDR3 in DNA: TGTGCCTGGAGTTTCCGGGACAACCGCCTGTCCGAGCAGTACTTC.

The chain has TRBV5-5 and TRBJ2-7; TRBD2 might be the D (6 bases). This CDR3 has 12 residues. Trimming stripped 4 bases from V and 5 bases from J, with 10 bases between. Germline CDR1 and CDR2: SGHKS and YYEKEE (reference sequence). This CDR3 is CASSRGNNEQYF. DNA for the CDR3: TGTGCCAGCAGCCGGGGGAATAACGAGCAGTACTTC.

In this sample, this clone turned up a few times. V gene TRBV27 combines with J gene TRBJ2-7; possible D gene TRBD1, 6 bases. Germline V gene data show CDR1 as MNHEY and CDR2 as SMNVEV (reference sequence). Trimming cost V 2 bases and J 3 bases, with 14 bases left between them. The CDR3 has 15 amino acids. The CDR3 DNA follows: TGTGCCAGCAGTTTAAGGGGGAACGGACTCTACGAGCAGTACTTC. This gives the protein CASSLRGNGLYEQYF.

V usage is TRBV10-3 and J usage is TRBJ2-3, with D tentatively TRBD2 (6 bases). The CDR3 has 15 amino acids. CDR1 is ENHRY and CDR2 is SYGVKD in the germline V gene. With 1 base removed from V and 0 bases from J, the gap between germline ends came to 8 bases. This CDR3 is CAISEWTISTDTQYF. The CDR3 DNA follows: TGTGCCATCAGTGAGTGGACTATTAGCACAGATACGCAGTATTTT.

The CDR3 DNA is TGCGCCAGCAGCCAAGAGTGGGTCCAGGGGTTACATGAGCAGTTCTTC. Translated, it gives CASSQEWVQGLHEQFF. V and J are TRBV4-3 and TRBJ2-1; possible D gene TRBD1, 6 bases. CDR3 length: 16 amino acids. V dropped 0 bases and J dropped 8 bases, with 17 bases sitting between them. The V gene's germline CDR1 is LGHNA and CDR2 YSLEER.

The chain links TRBV11-2 to TRBJ1-3; no clear D. The germline V gene encodes CDR1 SGHAT and CDR2 FQNNGV. The CDR3 spans 15 residues. V lost 1 base and J lost 2, with 9 bases in between. The CDR3 protein is CASSLVGGTGNTIYF. The CDR3 coding sequence is TGTGCCAGCAGCTTAGTAGGAGGGACTGGAAACACCATATATTTT.

This chain uses TRBV9 with TRBJ2-5; D perhaps matches TRBD2 (6 bases). CDR1 SGDLS and CDR2 YYNGEE come from the germline V gene. The CDR3 is 15 amino acids. V was trimmed by 2 bases and J by 5 bases, leaving 16 bases between them. The CDR3 coding sequence is TGTGCCAGCAGCGTGGCTAGAGGGGCGGGGGAGACCCAGTACTTC. Its translation: CASSVARGAGETQYF. The full variable domain, in which reference TRBV9 and TRBJ2-5 provide the parts outside the CDR3, is DSGVTQTPKHLITATGQRVTLRCSPRSGDLSVYWYQQSLDQGLQFLIQYYNGEERAKGNILERFSAQQFPDLHSELNLSSLELGDSALYFCASSVARGAGETQYFGPGTRLLVL.

The table lists this clone with a count of one. This chain joins TRBV5-1 and TRBJ1-5; 9 bases are shared with TRBD1. This CDR3 is built from 15 residues. Germline trimming cut 3 bases from V and 4 bases from J; bases unmatched to any gene: 5. The germline V gene encodes CDR1 SGHRS and CDR2 YFSETQ. The CDR3 sequence: CASSSGQGPNQPQHF. As DNA, the CDR3 is TGCGCCAGCAGCTCGGGACAGGGACCAAATCAGCCCCAGCATTTT.

This clone was detected only once. The chain couples TRBV6-5 to TRBJ2-7; tentative D call: TRBD1 (6 bases). Germline V lookup: CDR1 MNHEY, CDR2 SVGAGI. CDR3 size: 15 residues. Trimming stripped 0 bases from V and 7 bases from J, with 16 bases between. Written as DNA, the CDR3 is TGTGCCAGCAGTTACTCCCTCTACAGGGTCTGGGAGCAGTACTTC. It specifies CASSYSLYRVWEQYF.

The J gene is TRBJ2-7, the V gene TRBV11-2; TRBD1 matches at 11 bases. Germline V gives CDR1 SGHAT, CDR2 FQNNGV. Losses at the gene ends were 3 bases for V and 6 bases for J; bases not matched to a gene: 7. The CDR3 has 15 amino acids. The CDR3 is CASSLRGTGGGEQYF. In DNA, the CDR3 is TGTGCCAGCAGCTTGCGGGGGACAGGGGGAGGCGAGCAGTACTTC.

The chain uses TRBV6-6 and TRBJ2-1; D perhaps matches TRBD2 (5 bases). Deletions cut 5 bases from V and 5 bases from J, with 10 bases between. This CDR3 contains 13 residues. Germline V lookup: CDR1 MNHNY, CDR2 SVGAGI (reference sequence). CDR3 residues: CASSERNNNEQFF. In DNA form, the CDR3 reads TGTGCCAGCAGTGAGCGGAACAACAATGAGCAGTTCTTC.

This sequence joins TRBV6-1 and TRBJ2-2; weak D call: TRBD1 (6 bases). Between the trimmed V and J ends, which lost 6 bases and 4 bases, there was a span of 9 bases. CDR3 length: 13 amino acids. Germline V CDR1 and CDR2: MNHNS, SASEGT. The CDR3 DNA reads as TGTGCCAGCAGGGACAGTAGCACCGGGGAGCTGTTTTTT. Translating gives CASRDSSTGELFF.

This clone was found once. The chain has TRBV2 and TRBJ1-5; D uncertain. Trimming stripped 7 bases from V and 7 bases from J, with 11 bases between. The germline V gene has CDR1 SNHLY and CDR2 FYNNEI. CDR3 length: 12 amino acids. CDR3 sequence reads: CASNDGAQPQHF. For the CDR3, the DNA is TGTGCCAGCAACGACGGAGCACAGCCCCAGCATTTT.

This clone was found once. The gene calls are TRBV2 and TRBJ2-3; the D gene is possibly TRBD1 (6 bases). The CDR3 is 14 amino acids. Between the trimmed V and J ends, which lost 11 bases and 4 bases, there was a span of 19 bases. Germline CDR1 and CDR2: SNHLY and FYNNEI. CDR3 in DNA: TGTGCCGTAGAGACCAGGGGAAGTGCAGATACGCAGTATTTT. Translated, it gives CAVETRGSADTQYF.

V is TRBV14 and J is TRBJ1-3, with D unresolved. V was shortened by 0 bases and J by 1 base, with 10 bases between the two germline ends. The CDR3 extends over 16 amino acids. The germline CDR1 and CDR2 sequences are SGHDN and FVKESK. CDR3 region: CASSQDAGWSGNTIYF. The CDR3 DNA reads TGTGCCAGCAGCCAAGACGCGGGCTGGTCTGGAAACACCATATATTTT.

This chain joins TRBV4-1 and TRBJ1-2; TRBD1 might be the D (5 bases). The CDR3 extends over 14 amino acids. Between the trimmed V and J ends, which lost 1 base and 1 base, there was a span of 7 bases. In germline, CDR1 is MGHRA, CDR2 YSYEKL. CDR3 in DNA: TGCGCCAGCAGCCAAGGGGGCAGTAACTATGGCTACACCTTC. It specifies CASSQGGSNYGYTF.